In this sample, the clone carrying this T cell receptor beta chain turned up many times. The antigen remains unidentified. The entry originates in a study of T cells after yellow fever vaccination. Trimming stripped 3 bases from V and 3 bases from J, with 12 bases between. Looked up from germline, CDR1 is SGHVS and CDR2 is FQNEAQ. This CDR3 region has 14 residues. Study-level findings and limits: Abundant clonotypes from the bulk population could get into FACS-sorted repertoires as contaminants.

TCRdb re-called the 5' RACE reads through MiXCR, storing one row per CDR3 protein. The sample shows about 310,000 distinct CDR3 sequences, 3.6% of them seen only once. The V and J genes are TRBV7-8 and TRBJ2-7; maybe TRBD1 (6 bases). The source of this sequence is a man between 18 and 35 years old who received the YFV17D yellow fever vaccine. Sequencing used PBMCs, obtained on the day of the yellow fever booster vaccination. The CDR3 is CASSLGTGRYEQYF. In DNA, the CDR3 is TGTGCCAGCAGCTTGGGCACAGGGCGCTACGAGCAGTACTTC.